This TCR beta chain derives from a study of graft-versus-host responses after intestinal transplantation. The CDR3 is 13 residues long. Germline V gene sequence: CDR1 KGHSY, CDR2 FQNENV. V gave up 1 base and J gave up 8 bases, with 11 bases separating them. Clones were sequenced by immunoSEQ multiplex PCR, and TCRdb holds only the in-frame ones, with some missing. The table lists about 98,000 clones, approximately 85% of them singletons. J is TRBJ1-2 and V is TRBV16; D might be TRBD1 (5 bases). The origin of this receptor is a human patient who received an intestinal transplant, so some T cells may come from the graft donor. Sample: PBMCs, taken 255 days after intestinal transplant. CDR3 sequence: CASSQWGDRGYTF. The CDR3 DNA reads TGTGCCAGCAGCCAATGGGGGGATCGAGGCTACACCTTC.